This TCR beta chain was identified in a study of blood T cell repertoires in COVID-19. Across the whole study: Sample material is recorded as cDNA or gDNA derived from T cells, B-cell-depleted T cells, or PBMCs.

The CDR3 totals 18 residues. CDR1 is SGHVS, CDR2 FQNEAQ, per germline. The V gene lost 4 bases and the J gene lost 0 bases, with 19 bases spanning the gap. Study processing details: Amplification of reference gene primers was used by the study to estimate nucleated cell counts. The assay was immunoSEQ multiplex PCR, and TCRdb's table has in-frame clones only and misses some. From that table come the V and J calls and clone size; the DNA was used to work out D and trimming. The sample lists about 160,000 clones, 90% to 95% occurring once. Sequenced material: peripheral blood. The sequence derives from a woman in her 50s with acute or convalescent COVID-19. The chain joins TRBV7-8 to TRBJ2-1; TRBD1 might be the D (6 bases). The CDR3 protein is CASSSPTGYLSSYNEQFF. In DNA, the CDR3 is TGTGCCAGCAGCTCGCCAACAGGGTACCTTAGCTCCTACAATGAGCAGTTCTTC.